These 16 T cell receptor beta chains share one sample of origin, sequenced in a study of cytomegalovirus exposure and HLA in healthy donors. PCR used 60 Vbeta primers and 13 Jbeta primers. Generated by immunoSEQ multiplex PCR, the TCRdb table keeps only in-frame clones and is missing some. The sample records 110,000 to 150,000 clones, 78% being singletons. The sequenced material came from PBMCs. Every receptor here comes from a woman under 30 in good health and CMV-seropositive.

V gene TRBV5-4 combines with J gene TRBJ2-6, with TRBD1 identical over 11 bases. J lost 2 bases, V lost 4 bases, and 5 bases had no gene match. The CDR3 length is 17 residues. CDR1 SGHNT and CDR2 YYREEE come from the germline V gene (reference sequence). CDR3 DNA sequence: TGTGCCAGCAGCCCTCGGGACAGGGGGACTGGGGCCAACGTCCTGACTTTC. Translation: CASSPRDRGTGANVLTF. The full variable domain, with the rest looked up from reference TRBV5-4 and TRBJ2-6, is ETGVTQSPTHLIKTRGQQVTLRCSSQSGHNTVSWYQQALGQGPQFIFQYYREEENGRGNFPPRFSGLQFPNYSSELNVNALELDDSALYLCASSPRDRGTGANVLTFGAGSRLTVL.

The CDR3 DNA is TGCGCCAGCAGCCCCCCGTCGTTAGCGGGGGGCCAAGAGACCCAGTACTTC. Encoded protein: CASSPPSLAGGQETQYF. This chain links TRBV5-1 with TRBJ2-5; TRBD2 agrees at 10 bases. Germline V gives CDR1 SGHRS, CDR2 YFSETQ. Trimming at V came to 4 bases and at J to 1 base, leaving 10 bases not matched to a gene. The CDR3 runs 17 residues.

The chain is built from TRBV6-6 and TRBJ2-7; 11 bases fit TRBD2. V lost 8 bases, J lost 2 bases, and 5 bases stayed unmatched. Per germline, CDR1 MNHNY and CDR2 SVGAGI (reference sequence). The CDR3 consists of 14 residues. DNA for the CDR3: TGTGCCAGCGTTCGTAGCGGGGGGGCCTACGAGCAGTACTTC. Its translation is CASVRSGGAYEQYF.

In this sample, this clone turned up once. The chain joins TRBV15 to TRBJ1-5; TRBD1 agrees at 9 bases. Per the germline V gene, CDR1 is LNHNV and CDR2 is YYDKDF (reference sequence). Trimming at V came to 5 bases and at J to 6 bases, leaving 11 bases not matched to a gene. The CDR3 loop spans 16 amino acids. DNA of the CDR3: TGTGCCACCAGCTCGGGGGACAGGGTCATCCTTCAGCCCCAGCATTTT. Protein: CATSSGDRVILQPQHF.

The chain joins TRBV4-3 to TRBJ1-5, with D perhaps matching TRBD1 (6 bases). CDR3 length: 15 residues. V was trimmed by 0 bases and J by 6 bases, leaving 12 bases between them. Germline lookup yields CDR1 LGHNA and CDR2 YSLEER. CDR3 coding DNA: TGCGCCAGCAGCCAAGAAGGGGGTATGGGTCAGCCCCAGCATTTT. Translating it yields CASSQEGGMGQPQHF.

The chain employs TRBV7-9 and TRBJ2-7; no definite D call. This CDR3 has 12 amino acids. V was clipped by 8 bases and J by 2 bases, with 10 bases between them. Germline CDR1 reads SEHNR; CDR2 reads FQNEAQ (reference sequence). Written as DNA, the CDR3 is TGTGCCAGCCAGACGGAGACCTACGAGCAGTACTTC. This sequence encodes CASQTETYEQYF. The whole variable domain, filled in from reference TRBV7-9 and TRBJ2-7, reads DTGVSQNPRHKITKRGQNVTFRCDPISEHNRLYWYRQTLGQGPEFLTYFQNEAQLEKSRLLSDRFSAERPKGSFSTLEIQRTEQGDSAMYLCASQTETYEQYFGPGTRLTVT.

CDR3 amino acids: CASGLGGTGLQPQHF. CDR3 DNA sequence: TGTGCTAGTGGTTTAGGGGGGACAGGGCTTCAGCCCCAGCATTTT. The chain carries TRBV12-5 and TRBJ1-5, with 9 bases lining up with TRBD1. The CDR3 contains 15 residues. Trimming took 3 bases from V and 6 from J; bases not matched to a gene: 6. CDR1 and CDR2 (germline): LGHNT, FRNRAP.

The genes are TRBV5-8 and TRBJ1-5; D not certain. The CDR3 is 15 amino acids. CDR1 and CDR2 from the germline V gene are SGHTS and YDEGEE. V was pared by 2 bases and J by 5 bases, with 14 bases between. CDR3 loop: CASSFRGMNYQPQHF. The CDR3 nucleotides are TGTGCCAGCAGCTTTCGAGGGATGAACTATCAGCCCCAGCATTTT.

This clone was observed a single time. The chain couples TRBV18 to TRBJ1-5, with 8 bases matching TRBD1. This CDR3 contains 17 residues. With 3 bases clipped from V and 0 bases from J, the junction kept 7 bases outside the gene matches. The germline CDR1 and CDR2 sequences are KGHSH and LQKENI. This chain's CDR3 is CASSPDQGADSNQPQHF. The CDR3 nucleotides are TGTGCCAGCTCACCGGATCAGGGGGCAGATAGCAATCAGCCCCAGCATTTT.

V usage is TRBV5-8 and J usage is TRBJ2-1; D is possibly TRBD1 (6 bases). Germline CDR1 is SGHTS and CDR2 is YDEGEE. The CDR3 runs to 14 residues. Trimming stripped 4 bases from V and 6 bases from J, with 14 bases between. The DNA for the CDR3 is TGTGCCAGCAGCGTGTTATGGACAGTCAATGAGCAGTTCTTC. It codes for CASSVLWTVNEQFF.

About this clone: A junction end diverges from the germline sequence, so it may reflect a read error. The V gene is TRBV5-4, the J gene TRBJ1-6; D unclear. The CDR3 length is 13 residues. The V gene's germline CDR1 is SGHNT and CDR2 YYREEE (reference sequence). This CDR3 reads CAGSLGRISPLHF. For the CDR3, the DNA is TGTGCCGGCAGCTTGGGGAGGATTTCACCCCTCCACTTT.

There are a few counts of this clone. The rearrangement links TRBV11-2 to TRBJ2-5; no definite D call. Trimming shortened V by 2 bases and J by 5 bases, and 12 bases separated the two germline ends. The germline V gene encodes CDR1 SGHAT and CDR2 FQNNGV. The length of the CDR3 is 14 residues. The CDR3 region has the DNA TGTGCCAGCAGCTTACCGAACCGAGCGGAGACCCAGTACTTC. It encodes CASSLPNRAETQYF.

Details on this clone: A junction boundary mismatches the germline segment, possibly from a read error. The CDR3 here is CASSLSARQGLDYGYTF. The CDR3 coding sequence is TGTGCCAGCAGTCTATCCGCCCGACAGGGATTAGACTATGGCTACACCTTC. The rearrangement uses TRBV27 and TRBJ1-2; 7 bases match TRBD1. This CDR3 has 17 amino acids. The germline V gene encodes CDR1 MNHEY and CDR2 SMNVEV (reference sequence).

The genes are TRBV29-1 and TRBJ2-1, with D possibly matching TRBD2 (6 bases). The CDR3 runs 10 residues. Germline V lookup: CDR1 SQVTM, CDR2 ANQGSEA. V was pared by 7 bases and J by 6 bases, with 7 bases between. CDR3 loop: CSAGGNEQFF. The CDR3 DNA reads as TGCAGCGCCGGGGGCAATGAGCAGTTCTTC.

The J gene is TRBJ2-7, the V gene TRBV11-3; TRBD1 matches 8 bases. The trim removed 4 bases at V and 1 base at J, leaving 6 bases unmatched. Germline values: CDR1 SGHNT, CDR2 YENEEA. The CDR3 is made up of 15 amino acids. CDR3 sequence: CASSSGQGSSYEQYF. The DNA for the CDR3 is TGTGCCAGCAGCTCCGGACAGGGATCGTCCTACGAGCAGTACTTC. Filled out from reference TRBV11-3 and TRBJ2-7, the complete variable domain reads EAGVVQSPRYKIIEKKQPVAFWCNPISGHNTLYWYLQNLGQGPELLIRYENEEAVDDSQLPKDRFSAERLKGVDSTLKIQPAELGDSAVYLCASSSGQGSSYEQYFGPGTRLTVT.

The V call is TRBV6-5, the J call TRBJ1-5; D might be TRBD1 (5 bases). The CDR3 loop spans 16 amino acids. The germline V gene has CDR1 MNHEY and CDR2 SVGAGI. Trimming pared 0 bases from V and 3 bases from J, leaving 12 bases between. The CDR3 spells CASSYSSPTVNQPQHF. The CDR3 DNA reads as TGTGCCAGCAGTTACTCGAGCCCGACAGTCAATCAGCCCCAGCATTTT.